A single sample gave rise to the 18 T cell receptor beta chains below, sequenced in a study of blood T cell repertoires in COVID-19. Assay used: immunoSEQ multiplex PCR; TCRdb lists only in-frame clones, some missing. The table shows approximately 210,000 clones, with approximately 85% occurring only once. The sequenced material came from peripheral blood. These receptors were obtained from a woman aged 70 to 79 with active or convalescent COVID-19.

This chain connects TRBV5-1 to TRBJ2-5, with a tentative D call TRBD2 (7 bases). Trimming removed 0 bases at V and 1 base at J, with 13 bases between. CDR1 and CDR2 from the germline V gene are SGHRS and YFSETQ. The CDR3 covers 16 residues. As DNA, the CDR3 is TGCGCCAGCAGCTTGGCCCCGAGGGGGGGCCAAGAGACCCAGTACTTC. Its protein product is CASSLAPRGGQETQYF.

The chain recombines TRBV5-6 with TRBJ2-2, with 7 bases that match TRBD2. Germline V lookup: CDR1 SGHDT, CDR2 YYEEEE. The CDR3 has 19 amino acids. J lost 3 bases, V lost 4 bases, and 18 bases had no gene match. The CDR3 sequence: CASSQGLGLGGRYTGELFF. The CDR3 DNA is TGTGCCAGCAGCCAAGGGCTGGGTCTTGGCGGGAGATACACCGGGGAGCTGTTTTTT.

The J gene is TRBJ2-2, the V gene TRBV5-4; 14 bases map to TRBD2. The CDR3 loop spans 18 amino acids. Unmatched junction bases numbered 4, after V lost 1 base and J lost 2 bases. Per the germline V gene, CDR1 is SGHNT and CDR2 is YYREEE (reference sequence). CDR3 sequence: CASSLSGTSGRNTGELFF. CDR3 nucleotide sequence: TGTGCCAGCAGCTTGTCCGGGACTAGCGGGAGAAACACCGGGGAGCTGTTTTTT.

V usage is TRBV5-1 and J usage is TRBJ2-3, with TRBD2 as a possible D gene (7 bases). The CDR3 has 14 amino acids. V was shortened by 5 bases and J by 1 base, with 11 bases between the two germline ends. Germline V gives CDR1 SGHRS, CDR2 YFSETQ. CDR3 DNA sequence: TGCGCCAGCAGTCGGGGGGCTGGCACAGATACGCAGTATTTT. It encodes CASSRGAGTDTQYF.

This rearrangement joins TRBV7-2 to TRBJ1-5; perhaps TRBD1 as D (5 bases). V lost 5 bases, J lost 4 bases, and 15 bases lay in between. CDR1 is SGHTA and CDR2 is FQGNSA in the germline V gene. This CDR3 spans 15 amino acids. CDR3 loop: CASSLARGSNQPQHF. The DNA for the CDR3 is TGTGCCAGCAGCCTGGCCCGGGGGAGTAATCAGCCCCAGCATTTT.

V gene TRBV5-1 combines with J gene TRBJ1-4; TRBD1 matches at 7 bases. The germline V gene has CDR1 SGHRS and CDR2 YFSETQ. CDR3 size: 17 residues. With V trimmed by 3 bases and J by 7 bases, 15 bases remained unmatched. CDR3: CASSSSPGTVRAEKLFF. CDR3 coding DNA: TGCGCCAGCAGCTCGAGTCCCGGGACAGTCAGAGCTGAAAAACTGTTTTTT.

The CDR3 DNA reads TGCAGCGTTGGCAGATCCGGGACTCCACCCTACGAGCAGTACTTC. Translating it yields CSVGRSGTPPYEQYF. The chain links TRBV29-1 to TRBJ2-7; the D gene is possibly TRBD2 (6 bases). V lost 4 bases to trimming and J lost 2 bases, with 18 bases between them. This CDR3 region has 15 residues. CDR1 is SQVTM, CDR2 ANQGSEA, per germline.

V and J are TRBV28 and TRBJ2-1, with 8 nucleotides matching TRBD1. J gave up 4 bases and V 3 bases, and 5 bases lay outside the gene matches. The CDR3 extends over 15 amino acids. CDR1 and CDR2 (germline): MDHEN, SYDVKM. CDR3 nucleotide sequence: TGTGCCAGCAGTTTGGGCAGGGGGCGATACAATGAGCAGTTCTTC. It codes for CASSLGRGRYNEQFF. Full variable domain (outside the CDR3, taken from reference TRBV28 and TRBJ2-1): DVKVTQSSRYLVKRTGEKVFLECVQDMDHENMFWYRQDPGLGLRLIYFSYDVKMKEKGDIPEGYSVSREKKERFSLILESASTNQTSMYLCASSLGRGRYNEQFFGPGTRLTVL.

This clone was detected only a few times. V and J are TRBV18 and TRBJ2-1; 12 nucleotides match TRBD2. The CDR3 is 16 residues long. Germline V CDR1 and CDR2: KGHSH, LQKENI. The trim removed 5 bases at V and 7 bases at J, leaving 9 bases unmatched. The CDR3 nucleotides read TGTGCCAGCTCAGAAGCGCTAGCGGGAGGGAAAAATGAGCAGTTCTTC. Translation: CASSEALAGGKNEQFF.

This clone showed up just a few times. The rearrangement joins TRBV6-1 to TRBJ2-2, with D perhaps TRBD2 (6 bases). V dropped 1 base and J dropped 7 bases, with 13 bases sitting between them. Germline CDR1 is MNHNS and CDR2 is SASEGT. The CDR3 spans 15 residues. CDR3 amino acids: CASSEDSGAGGELFF. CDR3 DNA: TGTGCCAGCAGTGAAGATTCGGGAGCCGGCGGGGAGCTGTTTTTT.

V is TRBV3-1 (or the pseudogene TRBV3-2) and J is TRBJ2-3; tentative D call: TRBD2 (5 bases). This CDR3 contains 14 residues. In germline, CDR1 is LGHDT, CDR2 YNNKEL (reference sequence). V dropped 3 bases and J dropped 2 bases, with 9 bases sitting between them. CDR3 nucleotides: TGTGCCAGCAGCCAGTCGACTAACACAGATACGCAGTATTTT. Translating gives CASSQSTNTDTQYF.

The CDR3 DNA reads TGTGCCAGCTGTGTCAGGGCTGGGGCAGATACGCAGTATTTT. Protein sequence: CASCVRAGADTQYF. The J gene is TRBJ2-3, the V gene TRBV18, with D perhaps matching TRBD1 (5 bases). The CDR3 is 14 residues long. Between the trimmed V and J ends, which lost 7 bases and 4 bases, there was a span of 15 bases. CDR1 KGHSH and CDR2 LQKENI come from the germline V gene. The whole variable domain, filled in from reference TRBV18 and TRBJ2-3, reads NAGVMQNPRHLVRRRGQEARLRCSPMKGHSHVYWYRQLPEEGLKFMVYLQKENIIDESGMPKERFSAEFPKEGPSILRIQQVVRGDSAAYFCASCVRAGADTQYFGPGTRLTVL.

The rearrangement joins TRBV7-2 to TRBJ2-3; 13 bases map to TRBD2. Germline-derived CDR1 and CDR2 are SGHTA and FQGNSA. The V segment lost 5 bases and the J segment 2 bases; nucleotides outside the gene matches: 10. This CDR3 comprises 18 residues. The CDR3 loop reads CASSPRPGLAGYTDTQYF. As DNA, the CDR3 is TGTGCCAGCAGCCCTCGACCGGGACTAGCGGGATACACAGATACGCAGTATTTT. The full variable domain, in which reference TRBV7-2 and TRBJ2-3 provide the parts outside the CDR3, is GAGVSQSPSNKVTEKGKDVELRCDPISGHTALYWYRQSLGQGLEFLIYFQGNSAPDKSGLPSDRFSAERTGGSVSTLTIQRTQQEDSAVYLCASSPRPGLAGYTDTQYFGPGTRLTVL.

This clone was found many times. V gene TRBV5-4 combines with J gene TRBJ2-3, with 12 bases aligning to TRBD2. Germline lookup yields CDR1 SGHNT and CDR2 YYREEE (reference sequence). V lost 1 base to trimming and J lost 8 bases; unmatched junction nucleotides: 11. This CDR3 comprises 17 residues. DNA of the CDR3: TGTGCCAGCAGCTTGACGGGCGCTAGCGGGAGGGGGGCTACGCAGTATTTT. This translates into CASSLTGASGRGATQYF.

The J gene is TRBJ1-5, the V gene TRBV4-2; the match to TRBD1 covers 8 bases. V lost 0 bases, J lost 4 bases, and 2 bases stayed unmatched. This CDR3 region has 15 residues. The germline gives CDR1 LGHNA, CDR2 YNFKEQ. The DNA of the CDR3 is TGTGCCAGCAGCCAAGATTACAGGGGGAATCAGCCCCAGCATTTT. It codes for CASSQDYRGNQPQHF.

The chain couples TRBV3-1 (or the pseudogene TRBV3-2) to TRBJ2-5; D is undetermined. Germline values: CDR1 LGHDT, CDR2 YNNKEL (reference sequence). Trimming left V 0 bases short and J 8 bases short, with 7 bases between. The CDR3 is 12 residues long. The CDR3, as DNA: TGTGCCAGCAGCCAAGATGTGGCAACCCAGTACTTC. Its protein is CASSQDVATQYF.

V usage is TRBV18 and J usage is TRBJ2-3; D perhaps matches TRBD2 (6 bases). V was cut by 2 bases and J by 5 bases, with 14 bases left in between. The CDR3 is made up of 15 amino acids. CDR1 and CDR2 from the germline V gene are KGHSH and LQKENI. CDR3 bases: TGTGCCAGCTCACCAGGGGGGTCTGGTGGAGATACGCAGTATTTT. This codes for CASSPGGSGGDTQYF.

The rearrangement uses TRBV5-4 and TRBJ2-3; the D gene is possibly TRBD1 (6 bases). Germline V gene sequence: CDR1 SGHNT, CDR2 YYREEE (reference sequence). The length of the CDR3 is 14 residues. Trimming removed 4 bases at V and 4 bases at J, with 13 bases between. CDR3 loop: CASSIQGKADTQYF. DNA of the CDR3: TGTGCCAGCAGCATCCAGGGGAAAGCAGATACGCAGTATTTT.